This T cell receptor (beta chain) emerged from a study of early T cells in non-severe SARS-CoV-2 infection. This clonotype was seen ten or more times. V shed 2 bases and J 4 bases; nucleotides not matched to a gene: 4. Germline values: CDR1 MNHEY, CDR2 SVGEGT. The CDR3 totals 14 residues. MiXCR, run by TCRdb on the 5' RACE reads, gives a single entry per CDR3 protein. The sample has 80,000 to 100,000 distinct CDR3 sequences, approximately 9.9% seen once; the top ten hold around 4.3%. V usage is TRBV6-2 or TRBV6-3 and J usage is TRBJ2-7, with 8 bases lining up with TRBD1. The sequence was collected from an adult who was a healthcare worker with PCR-confirmed SARS-CoV-2 infection or an uninfected control (not recorded which). The specimen comprised whole blood, sampled at baseline. The CDR3 bases are TGTGCCAGCAGTTACCCGGACAGGGCATACGAGCAGTACTTC. Amino acids: CASSYPDRAYEQYF.